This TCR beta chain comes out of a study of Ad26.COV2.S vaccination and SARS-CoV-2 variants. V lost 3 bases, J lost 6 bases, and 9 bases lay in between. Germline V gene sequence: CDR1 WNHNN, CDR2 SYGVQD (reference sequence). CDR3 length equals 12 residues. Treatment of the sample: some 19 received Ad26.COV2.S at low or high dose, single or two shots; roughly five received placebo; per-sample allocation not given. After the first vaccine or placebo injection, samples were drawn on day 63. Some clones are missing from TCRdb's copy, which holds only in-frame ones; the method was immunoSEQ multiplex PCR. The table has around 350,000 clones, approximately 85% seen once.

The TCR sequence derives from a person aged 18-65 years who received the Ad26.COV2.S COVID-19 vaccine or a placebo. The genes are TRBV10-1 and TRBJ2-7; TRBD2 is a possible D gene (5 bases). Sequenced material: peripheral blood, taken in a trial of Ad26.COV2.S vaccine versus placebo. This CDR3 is CASSDGTSEQYF. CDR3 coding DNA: TGCGCCAGCAGTGACGGCACTAGCGAGCAGTACTTC.